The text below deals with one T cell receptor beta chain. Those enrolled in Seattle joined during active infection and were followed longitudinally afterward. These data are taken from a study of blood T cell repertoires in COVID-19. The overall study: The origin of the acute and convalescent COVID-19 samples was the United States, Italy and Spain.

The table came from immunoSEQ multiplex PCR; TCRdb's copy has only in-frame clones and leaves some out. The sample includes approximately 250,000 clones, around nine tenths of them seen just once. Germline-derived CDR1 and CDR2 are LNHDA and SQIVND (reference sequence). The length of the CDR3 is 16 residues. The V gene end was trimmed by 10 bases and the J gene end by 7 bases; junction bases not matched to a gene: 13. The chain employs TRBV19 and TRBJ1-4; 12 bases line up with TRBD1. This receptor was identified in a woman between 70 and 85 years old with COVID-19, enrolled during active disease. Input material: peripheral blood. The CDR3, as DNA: TGTGCCACCTCCCAAGTGGGACAGGGGGCAGGTGAAAAACTGTTTTTT. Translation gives CATSQVGQGAGEKLFF.